This T cell receptor beta chain was identified during a study of cytomegalovirus exposure and HLA in healthy donors. At the level of the study: Of all 400 or so donors who were genotyped, 70% to 85% belonged to the Caucasian-associated ancestry cluster. Overall study findings and caveats: Later analysis suggested most CMV-associated TCR beta chains were HLA-restricted. Reportedly, fewer N-insertions than the roughly 700-donor mean appeared in an Asian-associated ancestry cluster in a later analysis.

PCR used 60 Vbeta primers and 13 Jbeta primers. Measured with immunoSEQ multiplex PCR; TCRdb has only the in-frame clones, and not every one. The sample holds roughly 120,000 clones, around 60% seen once. A note on this clone: Its target is unknown.

CDR1 SGHTA and CDR2 FQGNSA come from the germline V gene. Unmatched junction bases numbered 11, after V lost 5 bases and J lost 5 bases. This CDR3 region has 15 residues. Sequencing was carried out using PBMCs. The origin of this receptor is a woman aged 40-49 years in good health and CMV-seropositive. The chain recombines TRBV7-2 with TRBJ2-5; TRBD2 aligns across 7 bases. CDR3 residues: CASSPSSGPAETQYF. The CDR3 region has the DNA TGTGCCAGCAGCCCATCTAGCGGACCGGCCGAGACCCAGTACTTC. Full variable domain (remainder filled in from reference TRBV7-2 and TRBJ2-5): GAGVSQSPSNKVTEKGKDVELRCDPISGHTALYWYRQSLGQGLEFLIYFQGNSAPDKSGLPSDRFSAERTGGSVSTLTIQRTQQEDSAVYLCASSPSSGPAETQYFGPGTRLLVL.